Below are 16 T cell receptor beta chains sequenced from a single sample in a study of metastatic and nonmetastatic thyroid tumors. TCRdb reprocessed the PCR reads via MiXCR. The repertoire includes some 19,000 clones, approximately 30% of them detected once, and under 12% sits in the top ten. Not a single patient had been given any form of treatment at any point before undergoing thyroid surgery. The specimen was tumor tissue. The receptors were gathered from a female donor with papillary thyroid cancer or a benign thyroid nodule (not recorded which). Some clones in this sample may be carry-over from other donors' samples.

The chain employs TRBV12-3 or TRBV12-4 and TRBJ2-2, with TRBD2 matching over 8 bases. Unmatched junction bases numbered 9, after V lost 7 bases and J lost 8 bases. CDR3 size: 14 residues. Here the CDR3 DNA reads TGTGCCAGCATCGGGGGGGGCCCCGGTGGGGAGCTGTTTTTT. This gives the protein CASIGGGPGGELFF.

The chain links TRBV6-5 to TRBJ2-2; 7 bases line up with TRBD1. CDR1 MNHEY and CDR2 SVGAGI come from the germline V gene. Trimming at V came to 3 bases and at J to 4 bases, leaving 8 bases not matched to a gene. The CDR3 extends over 16 amino acids. The CDR3 loop is CASSYRGQWFTGELFF. The CDR3 DNA follows: TGTGCCAGCAGTTATCGGGGACAGTGGTTCACCGGGGAGCTGTTTTTT.

This clone is classed as medium-sized. V gene TRBV19 combines with J gene TRBJ1-2; possibly TRBD1 for D (6 bases). This CDR3 is built from 15 residues. Trimming took 4 bases from V and 3 from J, leaving 15 bases between them. CDR1 and CDR2 from the germline V gene are LNHDA and SQIVND (reference sequence). The CDR3: CASSNPRGLHYGYTF. The CDR3 DNA reads as TGTGCCAGTAGTAACCCCAGGGGTCTCCACTATGGCTACACCTTC.

The table lists this clone with a few counts. This chain links TRBV27 with TRBJ1-5; D call uncertain. V was pared by 5 bases and J by 7 bases, with 24 bases between. Per germline, CDR1 MNHEY and CDR2 SMNVEV (reference sequence). The CDR3 runs to 17 residues. The CDR3 spells CASSLRRVRVAEQPQHF. The CDR3 DNA reads TGTGCCAGCAGTCTACGAAGGGTGCGCGTGGCGGAGCAGCCCCAGCATTTT.

In the case of this clone: Germline and junction disagree at one end, which may indicate a read error. The chain has TRBV27 and TRBJ1-5; maybe TRBD1 (6 bases). Germline V gene lookup returns CDR1 MNHEY and CDR2 SMNVEV (reference sequence). The CDR3 extends over 15 amino acids. CDR3 nucleotides: TGTGCCAGCATCCCTGACAGGTATAGCAATCAGCCCCATCATTTT. Protein sequence: CASIPDRYSNQPHHF.

This clone was observed many times. The genes are TRBV11-2 and TRBJ2-1; 13 bases align to TRBD2. The trim removed 4 bases at V and 5 bases at J, leaving 5 bases unmatched. The CDR3 contains 16 residues. Germline CDR1 SGHAT, CDR2 FQNNGV. The DNA for the CDR3 is TGTGCCAGCAGCTCTGGGACTAGCGGGAATCACAATGAGCAGTTCTTC. Its translation: CASSSGTSGNHNEQFF.

The rearrangement joins TRBV20-1 to TRBJ1-3; 7 nucleotides line up with TRBD1. V shed 5 bases and J 2 bases; nucleotides not matched to a gene: 3. Germline loops: CDR1 DFQATT, CDR2 SNEGSKA (reference sequence). The CDR3 has 13 amino acids. In DNA, the CDR3 is TGCAGTGCTCAACAGGGGACTGGAAACACCATATATTTT. Protein: CSAQQGTGNTIYF.

This clone was observed once. The chain employs TRBV30 and TRBJ1-4; TRBD1 is a possible D gene (5 bases). CDR3 size: 14 residues. V was clipped by 3 bases and J by 6 bases, with 14 bases between them. Germline CDR1 reads GTSNPN; CDR2 reads SVGIG (reference sequence). The CDR3 bases are TGTGCCTGGAGAAGCAGGGTGGGAGATGAAAAACTGTTTTTT. Encoded protein: CAWRSRVGDEKLFF. The full variable domain, completed using reference TRBV30 and TRBJ1-4, is SQTIHQWPATLVQPVGSPLSLECTVEGTSNPNLYWYRQAAGRGLQLLFYSVGIGQISSEVPQNLSASRPQDRQFILSSKKLLLSDSGFYLCAWRSRVGDEKLFFGSGTQLSVL.

This clone was observed many times. Its ends do not fully match the called genes, so a read error is possible. Other DNA sequences of this sample code for an identical CDR3. The genes are TRBV6-1 and TRBJ1-2, with TRBD1 as a possible D gene (6 bases). The CDR3 totals 15 residues. CDR1 is MNHNS and CDR2 is SASEGT in the germline V gene. CDR3 region: CASGEMDSANYGYTF. The CDR3 nucleotides read TGTGCCAGCGGTGAGATGGACAGTGCGAACTATGGCTACACCTTC.

The chain has TRBV11-1 and TRBJ2-7, with D possibly being TRBD2 (5 bases). Per germline, CDR1 SGHAT and CDR2 FQDESV (reference sequence). The CDR3 extends over 16 amino acids. Trimming shortened V by 5 bases and J by 4 bases, and 21 bases separated the two germline ends. In DNA form, the CDR3 reads TGTGCCAGCAGCGCCTCGTACGGACTGGGGAGTTACGAGCAGTACTTC. Its protein product is CASSASYGLGSYEQYF.

In its sample, this clone ranks as medium-sized. This rearrangement joins TRBV7-3 to TRBJ2-3; D gene ambiguous. This CDR3 comprises 14 residues. The germline V gene encodes CDR1 SGHTA and CDR2 FQGTGA. The germline V and J ends were trimmed by 2 bases and 6 bases, with 12 bases remaining between them. The CDR3 loop is CASSLSGSEDTQYF. CDR3 bases: TGTGCCAGCAGCTTATCGGGTTCCGAGGATACGCAGTATTTT.

This clone was picked up many times. The rearrangement links TRBV11-2 to TRBJ1-1; D unresolved. Trimming removed 6 bases from V and 8 bases from J, with 13 bases in between. Germline lookup yields CDR1 SGHAT and CDR2 FQNNGV. This CDR3 contains 12 residues. The CDR3 loop is CASSHVPTEAFF. Written as DNA, the CDR3 is TGTGCCAGCAGTCATGTCCCAACCGAAGCTTTCTTT.

Relative to its sample, this clone is medium-sized. The V gene is TRBV30, the J gene TRBJ1-2; tentatively, D is TRBD1 (5 bases). V lost 4 bases to trimming and J lost 4 bases, with 13 bases between them. The CDR3 is 13 residues long. Germline V CDR1 and CDR2: GTSNPN, SVGIG (reference sequence). The chain's CDR3 is CAWTRGRGYGYTF. CDR3 nucleotides: TGTGCCTGGACTCGGGGGAGGGGCTATGGCTACACCTTC.

The chain recombines TRBV11-2 with TRBJ1-3; D gene unclear. The length of the CDR3 is 14 residues. Trimming removed 1 base at V and 2 bases at J, with 6 bases between. Germline assignment: CDR1 SGHAT and CDR2 FQNNGV. CDR3 DNA sequence: TGTGCCAGCAGCTTAGGGGGTACTGGAAACACCATATATTTT. Translated, it gives CASSLGGTGNTIYF.

At least ten counts were recorded for this clone. The genes are TRBV7-8 and TRBJ2-3; D possibly corresponds to TRBD2 (5 bases). The V end lost 6 bases, the J end lost 2 bases, and 15 bases lay between the germline ends. The CDR3 covers 15 residues. Germline-derived CDR1 and CDR2 are SGHVS and FQNEAQ. DNA for the CDR3: TGTGCCAGCAGAAGCGGCCTTTACTTCACAGATACGCAGTATTTT. It encodes CASRSGLYFTDTQYF.

The chain joins TRBV11-2 to TRBJ1-2; D is unclear. The CDR3 runs to 14 residues. V was trimmed by 1 base and J by 2 bases, leaving 8 bases between them. Germline V gene lookup returns CDR1 SGHAT and CDR2 FQNNGV. DNA for the CDR3: TGTGCCAGCAGCTTAGCCCACAGAAACTATGGCTACACCTTC. It translates to CASSLAHRNYGYTF.